The source of this TCR beta chain is a study of OX40 agonist ivuxolimab in advanced cancers. Study-wide results and limits: People who partly responded at 0.1-3.0 mg/kg had some of the least clonal expansion seen.

Germline loops: CDR1 SGHTA, CDR2 FQGNSA. The CDR3 is 12 amino acids. The ends were cut back, 5 bases at V and 8 bases at J, with 7 bases in the middle. The table came from immunoSEQ multiplex PCR; TCRdb's copy has only in-frame clones and leaves some out. This sample yields 55,000 to 85,000 clones, of which under 90% are seen a single time; approximately 0.68% belongs to the top ten. Comment on this clone: As yet, its antigen is unknown.

Sample: CD4+ or CD8+ T cells sorted from blood, taken in a trial of the OX40 agonist ivuxolimab. The TCR originated in an adult with an advanced solid tumor such as melanoma, head and neck, liver or kidney cancer. The chain has TRBV7-2 and TRBJ1-6; D is ambiguous. This chain's CDR3 is CASSPQHSPLHF. In DNA, the CDR3 is TGTGCCAGCAGCCCACAGCATTCACCCCTCCACTTT.